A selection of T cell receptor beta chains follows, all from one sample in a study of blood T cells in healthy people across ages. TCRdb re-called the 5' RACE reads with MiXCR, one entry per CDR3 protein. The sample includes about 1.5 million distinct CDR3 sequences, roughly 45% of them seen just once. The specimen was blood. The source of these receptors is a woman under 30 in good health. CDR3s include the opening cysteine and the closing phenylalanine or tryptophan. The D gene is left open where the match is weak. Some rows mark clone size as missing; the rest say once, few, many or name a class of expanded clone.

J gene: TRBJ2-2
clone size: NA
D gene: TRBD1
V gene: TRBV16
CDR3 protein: CASSKNSGTGAASTGELFF
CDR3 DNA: TGTGCCAGCAGCAAGAACTCCGGGACAGGGGCCGCCTCCACCGGGGAGCTGTTTTTT

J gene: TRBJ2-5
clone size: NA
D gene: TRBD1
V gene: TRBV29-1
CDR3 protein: CSVARTGDIQETQYF
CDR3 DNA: TGCAGCGTTGCTCGAACAGGGGATATCCAAGAGACCCAGTACTTC

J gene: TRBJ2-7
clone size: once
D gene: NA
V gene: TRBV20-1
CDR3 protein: CSAKIHEQYF
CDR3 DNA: TGCAGTGCTAAGATCCACGAGCAGTACTTC

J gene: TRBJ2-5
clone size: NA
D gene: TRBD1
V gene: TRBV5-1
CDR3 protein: CASSPDRGQKETQYF
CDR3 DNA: TGCGCCAGCAGCCCCGACAGGGGCCAAAAAGAGACCCAGTACTTC

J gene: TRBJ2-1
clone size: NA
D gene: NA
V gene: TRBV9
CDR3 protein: CASSPAGHEQFF
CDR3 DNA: TGTGCCAGCAGCCCCGCCGGGCATGAGCAGTTCTTC

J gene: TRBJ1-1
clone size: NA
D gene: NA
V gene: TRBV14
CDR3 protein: CASSPPGTMSTYKAFF
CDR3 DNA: TGTGCCAGCAGCCCCCCTGGGACAATGAGTACGTATAAGGCTTTCTTT

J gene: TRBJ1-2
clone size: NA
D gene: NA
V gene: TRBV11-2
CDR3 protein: CASSAIFGANYGYTF
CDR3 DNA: TGTGCCAGCAGCGCTATCTTCGGGGCTAACTATGGCTACACCTTC

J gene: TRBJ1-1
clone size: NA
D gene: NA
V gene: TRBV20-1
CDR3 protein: CSALLLPEAFF
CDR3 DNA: TGCAGTGCTCTACTGCTTCCTGAAGCTTTCTTT

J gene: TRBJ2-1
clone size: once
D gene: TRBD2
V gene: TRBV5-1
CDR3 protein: CASSIEPGGMGSEQFF
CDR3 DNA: TGCGCCAGCAGCATTGAACCGGGAGGGATGGGCAGTGAGCAGTTCTTC

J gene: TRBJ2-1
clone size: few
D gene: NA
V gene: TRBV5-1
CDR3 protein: CASTNGAAGYNEQFF
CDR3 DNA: TGCGCCAGCACCAACGGGGCAGCCGGATACAATGAGCAGTTCTTC

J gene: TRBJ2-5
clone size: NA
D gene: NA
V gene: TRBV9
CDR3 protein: CASSVPARETQYF
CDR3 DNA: TGTGCCAGCAGCGTACCAGCTAGGGAGACCCAGTACTTC

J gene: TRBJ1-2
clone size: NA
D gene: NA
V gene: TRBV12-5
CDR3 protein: CASGVRGLGAYGYTF
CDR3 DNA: TGTGCTAGTGGCGTCCGTGGACTCGGGGCCTATGGCTACACCTTC

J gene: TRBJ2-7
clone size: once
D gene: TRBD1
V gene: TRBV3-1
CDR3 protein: CASTQGGGEGASYEQYF
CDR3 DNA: TGTGCCAGCACCCAAGGAGGAGGCGAGGGGGCCTCCTACGAGCAGTACTTC

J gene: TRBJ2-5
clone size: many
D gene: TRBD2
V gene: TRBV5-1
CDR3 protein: CASSLVASGAQETQYF
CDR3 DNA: TGCGCCAGCAGCTTGGTGGCTAGCGGAGCGCAAGAGACCCAGTACTTC

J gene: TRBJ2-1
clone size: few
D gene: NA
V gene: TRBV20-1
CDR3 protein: CSARGDSQSYNEQFF
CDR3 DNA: TGCAGTGCTAGGGGGGACTCCCAATCCTACAATGAGCAGTTCTTC

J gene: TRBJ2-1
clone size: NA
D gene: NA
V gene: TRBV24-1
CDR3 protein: CATSDNSVYPYNEQFF
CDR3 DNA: TGTGCCACCAGTGATAACAGTGTCTACCCTTACAATGAGCAGTTCTTC

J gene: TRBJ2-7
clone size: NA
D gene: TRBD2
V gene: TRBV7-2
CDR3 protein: CASSLVFGGRAYEQYF
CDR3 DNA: TGTGCCAGCAGCTTAGTCTTTGGCGGGAGGGCCTACGAGCAGTACTTC

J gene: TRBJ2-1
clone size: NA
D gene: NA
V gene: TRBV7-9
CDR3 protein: CASSSIGNEQFF
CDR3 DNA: TGTGCCAGCAGTTCAATTGGGAATGAGCAGTTCTTC

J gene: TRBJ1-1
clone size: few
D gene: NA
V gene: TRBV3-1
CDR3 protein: CASRDLKWGAFF
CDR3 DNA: TGTGCCAGCAGGGACCTGAAATGGGGAGCTTTCTTT

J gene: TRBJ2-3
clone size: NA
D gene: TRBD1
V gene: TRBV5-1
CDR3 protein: CASSLGVTGVITDTQYF
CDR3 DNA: TGCGCCAGCAGCTTGGGGGTCACAGGGGTTATCACAGATACGCAGTATTTT

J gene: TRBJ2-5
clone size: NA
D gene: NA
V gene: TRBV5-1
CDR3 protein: CASSNGQTRETQYF
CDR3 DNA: TGCGCCAGCAGCAACGGACAAACCAGAGAGACCCAGTACTTC

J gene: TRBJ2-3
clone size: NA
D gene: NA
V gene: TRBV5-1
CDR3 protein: CASRRGPLSYTQYF
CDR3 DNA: TGCGCCAGCAGACGGGGGCCTTTGTCCTATACGCAGTATTTT

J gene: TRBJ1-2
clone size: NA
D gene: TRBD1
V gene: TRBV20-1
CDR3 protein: CSARVGRGQGGYTF
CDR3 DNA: TGCAGTGCTAGAGTGGGCAGGGGGCAAGGTGGCTACACCTTC

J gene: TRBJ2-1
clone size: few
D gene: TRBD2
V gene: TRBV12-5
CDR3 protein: CASGTLPGLAGSLYNEQFF
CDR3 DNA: TGTGCTAGTGGTACCCTACCGGGACTAGCGGGCAGCCTCTACAATGAGCAGTTCTTC

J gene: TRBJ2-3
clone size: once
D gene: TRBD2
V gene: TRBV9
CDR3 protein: CASSARSRSGGAQDTQYF
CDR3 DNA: TGTGCCAGCAGCGCACGTTCACGTAGCGGGGGGGCGCAAGATACGCAGTATTTT

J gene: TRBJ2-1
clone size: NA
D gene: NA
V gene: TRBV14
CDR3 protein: CASCPQLDNEQFF
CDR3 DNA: TGTGCCAGCTGCCCCCAGTTGGACAATGAGCAGTTCTTC

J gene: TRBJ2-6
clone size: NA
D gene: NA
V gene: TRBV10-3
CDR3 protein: CAISESFKPSGANVLTF
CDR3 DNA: TGTGCCATCAGTGAGTCGTTCAAACCCTCTGGGGCCAACGTCCTGACTTTC

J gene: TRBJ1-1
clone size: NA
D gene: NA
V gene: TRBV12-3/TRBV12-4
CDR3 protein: CASSKGVNTEAFF
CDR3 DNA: TGTGCCAGCAGTAAGGGGGTGAACACTGAAGCTTTCTTT

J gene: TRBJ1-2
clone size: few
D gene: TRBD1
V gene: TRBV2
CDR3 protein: CASSVTRGHDYGYTF
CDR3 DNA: TGTGCCAGCAGTGTTACCAGGGGGCATGACTATGGCTACACCTTC

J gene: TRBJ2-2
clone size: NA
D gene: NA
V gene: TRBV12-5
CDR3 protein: CASGLAPGANTGELFF
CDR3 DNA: TGTGCTAGTGGTTTAGCCCCGGGGGCGAACACCGGGGAGCTGTTTTTT

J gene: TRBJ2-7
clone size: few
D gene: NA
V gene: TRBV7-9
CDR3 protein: CASSPWDTLREQYF
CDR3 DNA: TGTGCCAGCAGCCCATGGGACACCCTCCGGGAGCAGTACTTC

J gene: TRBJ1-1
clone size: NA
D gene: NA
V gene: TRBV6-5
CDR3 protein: CASSSIRGGTEAFF
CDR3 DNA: TGTGCCAGCAGTTCCATTCGGGGCGGGACTGAAGCTTTCTTT

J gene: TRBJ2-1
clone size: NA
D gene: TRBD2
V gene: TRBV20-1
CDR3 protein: CSARPGLAGETQFF
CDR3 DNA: TGCAGTGCTAGACCTGGACTAGCAGGAGAGACCCAGTTCTTC

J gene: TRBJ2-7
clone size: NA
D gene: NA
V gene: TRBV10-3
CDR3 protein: CAIRDSGGNAEQYF
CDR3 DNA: TGTGCCATCAGGGACTCTGGGGGGAACGCCGAGCAGTACTTC

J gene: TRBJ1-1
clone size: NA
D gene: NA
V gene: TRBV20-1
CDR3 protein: CSARAGGMNTEAFF
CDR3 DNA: TGCAGTGCTAGAGCGGGAGGCATGAACACTGAAGCTTTCTTT

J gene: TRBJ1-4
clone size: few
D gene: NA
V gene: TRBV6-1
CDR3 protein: CASTSAGPSKEKLFF
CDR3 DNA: TGTGCCAGCACGTCGGCCGGGCCCTCGAAGGAAAAACTGTTTTTT

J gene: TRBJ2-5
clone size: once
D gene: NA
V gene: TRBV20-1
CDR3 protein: CSATRTAQETQYF
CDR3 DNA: TGCAGTGCTACGAGGACAGCCCAAGAGACCCAGTACTTC

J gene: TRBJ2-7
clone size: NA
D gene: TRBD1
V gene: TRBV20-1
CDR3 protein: CSAYNYRGAAYEQYF
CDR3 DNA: TGCAGTGCTTATAACTACAGGGGGGCGGCCTACGAGCAGTACTTC

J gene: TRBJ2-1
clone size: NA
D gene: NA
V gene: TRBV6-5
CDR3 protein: CASSYSAVGAGEQFF
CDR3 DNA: TGTGCCAGCAGTTACTCCGCCGTAGGGGCGGGTGAGCAGTTCTTC

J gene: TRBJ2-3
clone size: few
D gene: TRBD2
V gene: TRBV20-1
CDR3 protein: CSADAEREFTDTQYF
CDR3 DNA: TGCAGTGCCGACGCGGAGCGGGAGTTTACAGATACGCAGTATTTT

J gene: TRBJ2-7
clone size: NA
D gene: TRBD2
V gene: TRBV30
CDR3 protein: CAWKSSGGSYEQYF
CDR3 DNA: TGTGCCTGGAAATCGAGCGGGGGCTCCTACGAGCAGTACTTC

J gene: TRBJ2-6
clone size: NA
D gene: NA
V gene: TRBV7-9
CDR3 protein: CASSFGPPGANVLTF
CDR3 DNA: TGTGCCAGCAGCTTTGGGCCCCCTGGGGCCAACGTCCTGACTTTC

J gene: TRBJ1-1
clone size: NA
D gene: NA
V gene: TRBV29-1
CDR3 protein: CSAATVNTGAFF
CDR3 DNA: TGCAGCGCCGCGACAGTGAACACTGGAGCTTTCTTT

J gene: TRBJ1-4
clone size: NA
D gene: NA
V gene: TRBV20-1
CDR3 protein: CSANSGAYDEKLFF
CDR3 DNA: TGCAGTGCTAACTCGGGAGCCTATGATGAAAAACTGTTTTTT

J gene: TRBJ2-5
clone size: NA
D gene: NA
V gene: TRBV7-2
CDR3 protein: CASSLTKLRAQGTQYF
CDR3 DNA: TGTGCCAGCAGCTTAACTAAACTGAGGGCCCAAGGGACCCAGTACTTC